The clone carrying this T cell receptor beta chain has only a few counts. Antigen: not known. These data come from a study of radiation and T cells in renal cell carcinoma. Study outcomes and limitations: Baseline intratumoral clonotype presence is unknown without pretreatment biopsies. In blood, top tumor clones expanded by 2 weeks, shrinking by 4.

Regarding time point: blood 4 weeks post-SBRT, at nephrectomy. Sample treatment: 15 Gy SBRT to primary tumor, nephrectomy 4 weeks later. Nephrectomy followed 15 Gy stereotactic body radiation by 4 weeks. Clear cell pathology was present in this patient's renal cell carcinoma. Sequencing used immunoSEQ multiplex PCR; TCRdb keeps in-frame clones, though not all of them. There are around 100,000 clones in the sample; 84% occur only once, and approximately 7.7% lies in the top ten. This CDR3 comprises 15 residues. The ends were cut back, 0 bases at V and 4 bases at J, with 11 bases in the middle. Germline loops: CDR1 SGHRS, CDR2 YFSETQ.

The rearrangement joins TRBV5-1 to TRBJ1-5, with D tentatively TRBD1 (6 bases). The origin of this receptor is a man in his fifties or sixties with renal cell carcinoma. The sample consisted of blood, taken from a patient whose treatment included radiotherapy and nephrectomy. The CDR3 nucleotides read TGCGCCAGCAGCTTGGATTCTGGACAGAATCAGCCCCAGCATTTT. This codes for CASSLDSGQNQPQHF.